The source of this T cell receptor beta chain is a study of shared clonotypes between healthy human individuals (dated by TCRdb to 2019 to 2021). General notes on the study: The cohort included three men and two women between 18 and 49 years of age. To increase sequencing depth and limit assay-specific biases, different laboratories used diverse techniques to prepare libraries and sequence TCR repertoires. The study deeply sequenced blood TCR repertoires of several healthy adults to estimate repertoire size and the extent of clonotype sharing between individuals. Each donor's leukapheresis produced roughly between roughly 0.9 and 8.9 billion PBMCs. Per donor, three plates each were used for CD4 naive and CD4 memory, two for CD8 naive, and one for CD8 memory. Study-level results and caveats: Because the study included a small number of donors, the genetic and exposure-history diversity represented was limited. Sampling was limited to blood, and TCR repertoires in tissue likely differ from TCR repertoires in blood. About 5% of naive CD4, 3.5% of naive CD8, approximately 2.2% of memory CD4, and 0.4% of memory CD8 clonotypes were shared across a few donors. Estimated clonotype richness was generally larger for naive than for memory subsets. Clonotypes shared by all four sorted-subset donors showed higher generation probabilities than non-shared clonotypes. Even with the large sequencing depth, rarefaction of the sorted-subset datasets indicated that sequencing was incomplete. Pairwise subsampling led to the expectation that sequencing depth would affect the degree of clonotype sharing among donors.

CD8 naive samples were obtained by positive selection for CCR7 among CD45RO-negative cells, yielding a CD45RA+CCR7+ population from which TemRA cells were excluded. The donors were healthy, HIV-negative adults who had no recently reported acute infections or vaccinations. Every donor was a Caucasian adult living in Nashville, Tennessee, USA. After blood collection by leukapheresis, PBMCs were isolated using Ficoll-Histopaque density gradient centrifugation and then cryopreserved in the vapor phase of liquid nitrogen. Analytical flow cytometry was used to check the purity and quantity of each magnetically sorted T cell population. Each sorted fraction had its genomic DNA isolated and then quantified by UV absorbance on a Nanodrop 2000c. The germline V gene provides CDR1 MDHEN and CDR2 SYDVKM. Clipping removes 5 bases from V and 1 base from J, with 2 as the unmatched junction base count. The CDR3 measures 14 amino acids from cysteine to phenylalanine. Of all the DNA, just the CDR3 is kept, 42 bases in frame from base 1.

In the case of this clone: Its antigen has not been determined. No base-level quality is on record; no much larger clone is a single base apart.

Using the deep immunoSEQ assay, multiplex PCR amplified TCR CDR3 regions from genomic DNA. For each cell subset, the extracted genomic DNA was distributed evenly across all wells of several immunoSEQ 96-well plates, and each plate served as one replicate. For sorted subsets, 200 to 250 ng of genomic DNA, equivalent to some 30,000 T cell genomes, went into each replicate PCR. The purified libraries were quantified using a Qubit 3.0 fluorometer, sized with a Bioanalyzer 2100, and then quantified again using the KAPA Library Quantification kit. Each immunoSEQ 96-well plate was sequenced on its own single-read 150-cycle Illumina NextSeq 550 flow cell. Under the source paper's analysis protocol: Because the immunoSEQ output held only junctional sequences and lacked quality scores, the filtering could not match the filtering applied to full-length reads. Sequences were annotated with PyIR, a Python wrapper for IgBLAST v1.9, using IMGT germline references to assign V/J genes and CDR3. Reads with weak V/J assignments (E-value above 1e-6), missing CDR3, stop codons, out-of-frame junctions, or ambiguous translated residues were removed. A V3J clonotype was defined by an identical inferred V gene, J gene, and CDR3 amino acid sequence. The percentage overlap between two repertoires was calculated by dividing the number of shared unique clonotypes by the size of the smaller repertoire. Three approaches were used to assess repertoire richness: RTK rarefaction, the Chao1 estimator, and Recon v2.1 estimates of unobserved clonotypes. For all TCRbeta clonotypes obtained by the gDNA method from four donors, generation probabilities were computed with OLGA. TCRdb limited this immuneACCESS table to in-frame rearrangements with V and J called. A share of clones is missing; checked studies link under half to unresolved V genes, and the rest is unexplained. V and J calls and clone size are those listed in that table; D and trimming were worked out from the DNA. The sample contains around 1.9 million clones, under 95% of them found a single time. Roughly 1.7% of the sample rests with the top ten.

Material for sequencing was naive CD8+ T cells from PBMCs. Interpreted using the paper, the cell subset or site label stands for: CD45RA+CCR7+. This TCR came from a man between 18 and 29 years old in good health. Some clones in this sample may be carry-over from other donors' samples. The rearranged chain carries TRBV28 and TRBJ1-5, and 7 junction bases match TRBD1. In nucleotides, the sequence is TGTGCCAGCAGTGGGACAGTGAGCAATCAGCCCCAGCATTTT. It encodes CASSGTVSNQPQHF.